The source of this TCR beta chain is a study of blood T cells in healthy people across ages. The table lists this clonotype with a few counts. This CDR3 spans 16 amino acids. The junction had 5 bases not matched to a gene; V was cut back by 0 bases and J by 3 bases. The V gene's germline CDR1 is SEHNR and CDR2 FQNEAQ (reference sequence). A J-beta primer mix and a sample-barcoded 5' primer were used in a second PCR of roughly 6 to 11 cycles. One entry per CDR3 protein results from TCRdb running MiXCR on the 5' RACE reads. Found here are roughly 2 million distinct CDR3 sequences, around half of them singletons; the top ten hold roughly 2%.

This TCR was sampled from a woman in her forties in good health. The rearrangement links TRBV7-9 to TRBJ2-3; 8 bases align to TRBD2. The sample comprised blood. The CDR3 DNA reads TGTGCCAGCAGCTTAGCGTGGCCTAGCGGGACAGATACGCAGTATTTT. This gives the protein CASSLAWPSGTDTQYF.